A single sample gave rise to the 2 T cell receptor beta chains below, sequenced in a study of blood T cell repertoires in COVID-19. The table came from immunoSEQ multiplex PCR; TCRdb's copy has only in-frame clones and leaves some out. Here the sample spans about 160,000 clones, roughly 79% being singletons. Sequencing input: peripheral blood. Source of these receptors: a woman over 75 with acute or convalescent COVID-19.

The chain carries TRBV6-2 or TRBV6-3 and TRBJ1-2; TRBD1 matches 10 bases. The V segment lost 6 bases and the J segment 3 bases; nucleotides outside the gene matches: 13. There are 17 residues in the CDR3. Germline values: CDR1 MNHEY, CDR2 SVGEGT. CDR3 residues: CASSQRGPTGGYYGYTF. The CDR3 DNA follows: TGTGCCAGCAGCCAGAGAGGACCGACAGGGGGCTACTATGGCTACACCTTC.

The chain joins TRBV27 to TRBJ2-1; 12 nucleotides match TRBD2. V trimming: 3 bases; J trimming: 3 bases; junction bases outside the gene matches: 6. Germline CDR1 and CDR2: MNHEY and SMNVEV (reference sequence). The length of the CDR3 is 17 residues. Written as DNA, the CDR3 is TGTGCCAGCAGTTTTGCTAGCGGGAGGGTAAGCTACAATGAGCAGTTCTTC. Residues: CASSFASGRVSYNEQFF.